This TCR beta chain was identified in a study of control samples from healthy donors and cancer patients. Sequencing was performed with immunoSEQ multiplex PCR; in TCRdb, only in-frame clones are kept and a portion is missing. Of around 150,000 clones in the sample, approximately 86% are singletons; the top ten hold 1.7%. The CDR3 extends over 12 amino acids. V lost 11 bases, J lost 3 bases, and 1 base stayed unmatched. Germline CDR1 SEHNR, CDR2 FQNEAQ (reference sequence). This clonotype was obtained from a man between 18 and 35 years old in good health. V and J are TRBV7-9 and TRBJ2-2, with 9 bases identical to TRBD2. The sequencing input was blood. CDR3 nucleotides: TGTGCCTGCGGGGGGGACACCGGGGAGCTGTTTTTT. This translates into CACGGDTGELFF.